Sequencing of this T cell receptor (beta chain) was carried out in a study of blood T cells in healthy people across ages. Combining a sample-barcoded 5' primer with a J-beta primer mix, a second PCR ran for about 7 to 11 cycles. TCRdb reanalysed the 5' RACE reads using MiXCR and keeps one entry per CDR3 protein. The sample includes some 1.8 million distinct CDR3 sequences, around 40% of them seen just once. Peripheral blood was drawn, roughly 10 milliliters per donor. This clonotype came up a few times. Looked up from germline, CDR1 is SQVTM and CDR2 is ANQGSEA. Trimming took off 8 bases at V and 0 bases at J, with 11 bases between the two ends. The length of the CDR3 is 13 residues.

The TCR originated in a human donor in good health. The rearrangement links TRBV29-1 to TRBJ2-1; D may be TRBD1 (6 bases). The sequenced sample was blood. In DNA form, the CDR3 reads TGCAGCCTGGACAGAAGCTCCTACAATGAGCAGTTCTTC. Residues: CSLDRSSYNEQFF.